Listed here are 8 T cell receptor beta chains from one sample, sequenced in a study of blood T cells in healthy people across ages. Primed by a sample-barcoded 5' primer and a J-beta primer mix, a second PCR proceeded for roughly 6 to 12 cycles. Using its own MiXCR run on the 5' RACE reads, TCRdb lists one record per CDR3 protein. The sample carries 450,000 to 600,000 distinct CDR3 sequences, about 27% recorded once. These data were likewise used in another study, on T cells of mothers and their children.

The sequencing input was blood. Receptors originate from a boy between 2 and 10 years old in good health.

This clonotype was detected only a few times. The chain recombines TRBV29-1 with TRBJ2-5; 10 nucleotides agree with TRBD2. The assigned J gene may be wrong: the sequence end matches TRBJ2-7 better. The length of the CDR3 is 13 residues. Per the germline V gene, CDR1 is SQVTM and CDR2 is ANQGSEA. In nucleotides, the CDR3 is TGCAGCGTGGCCGGACTAGCGGTCTACGAGCAGTACTTC. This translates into CSVAGLAVYEQYF.

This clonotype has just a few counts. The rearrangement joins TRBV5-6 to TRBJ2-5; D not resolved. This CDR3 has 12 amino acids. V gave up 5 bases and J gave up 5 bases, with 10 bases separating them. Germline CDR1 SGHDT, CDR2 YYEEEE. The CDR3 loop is CASSTPWETQYF. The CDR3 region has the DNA TGTGCCAGCAGTACGCCCTGGGAGACCCAGTACTTC. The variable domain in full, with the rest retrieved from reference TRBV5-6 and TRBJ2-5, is DAGVTQSPTHLIKTRGQQVTLRCSPKSGHDTVSWYQQALGQGPQFIFQYYEEEERQRGNFPDRFSGHQFPNYSSELNVNALLLGDSALYLCASSTPWETQYFGPGTRLLVL.

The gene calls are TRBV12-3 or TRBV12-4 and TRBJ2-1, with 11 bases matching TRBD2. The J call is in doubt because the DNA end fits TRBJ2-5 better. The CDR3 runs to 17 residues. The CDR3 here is CASSLAGTSGSGGTQYF. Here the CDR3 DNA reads TGTGCCAGCAGTTTAGCGGGAACTAGCGGGAGTGGTGGGACCCAGTACTTC.

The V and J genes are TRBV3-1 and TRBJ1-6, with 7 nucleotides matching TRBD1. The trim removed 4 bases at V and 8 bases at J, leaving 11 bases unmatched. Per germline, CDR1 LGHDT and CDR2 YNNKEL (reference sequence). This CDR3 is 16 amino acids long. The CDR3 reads CASSRLQGSIDSPLHF. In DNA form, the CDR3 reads TGTGCCAGCAGCCGCCTACAGGGGAGTATCGATTCACCCCTCCACTTT.

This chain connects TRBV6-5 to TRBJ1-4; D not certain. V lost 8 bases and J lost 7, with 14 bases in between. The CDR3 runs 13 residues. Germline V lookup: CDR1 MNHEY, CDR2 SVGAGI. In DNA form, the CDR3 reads TGTGCCAGCCGAGGGATTCAAGGTGAAAAACTGTTTTTT. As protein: CASRGIQGEKLFF.

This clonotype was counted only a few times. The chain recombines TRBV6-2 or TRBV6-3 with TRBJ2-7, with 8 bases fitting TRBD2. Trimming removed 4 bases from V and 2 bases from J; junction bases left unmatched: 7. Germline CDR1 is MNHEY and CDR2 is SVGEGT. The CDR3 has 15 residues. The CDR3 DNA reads TGTGCCAGCAGTTGCGGTTTAGCGGGACCCTACGAGCAGTACTTC. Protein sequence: CASSCGLAGPYEQYF.

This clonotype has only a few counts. CDR3 sequence reads: CASIGLAGGREQYF. The CDR3 DNA is TGTGCCAGCATTGGACTAGCGGGGGGGCGCGAGCAGTACTTC. V and J are TRBV2 and TRBJ2-7; 15 bases are a match to TRBD2. Germline lookup yields CDR1 SNHLY and CDR2 FYNNEI. This CDR3 has 14 residues. V was clipped by 7 bases and J by 6 bases; unmatched bases: 4.

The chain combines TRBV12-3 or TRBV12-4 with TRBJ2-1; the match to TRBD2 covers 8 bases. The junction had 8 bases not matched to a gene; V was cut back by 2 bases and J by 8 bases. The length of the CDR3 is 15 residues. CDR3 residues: CASSLRRGVGDEQFF. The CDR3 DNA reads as TGTGCCAGCAGTTTACGGCGGGGGGTAGGGGATGAGCAGTTCTTC.